One and the same sample provided the 24 T cell receptor beta chains below, sequenced in a study of control samples from healthy donors and cancer patients. Here immunoSEQ multiplex PCR was the method, and the copy in TCRdb shows in-frame clones only, minus some. Of about 89,000 clones listed, about 85% are singletons. Sequenced sample: blood. All receptors derive from a woman between 35 and 50 years old in good health.

J is TRBJ1-1 and V is TRBV9, with D unclear. CDR3 size: 15 residues. Germline V gives CDR1 SGDLS, CDR2 YYNGEE. V lost 4 bases to trimming and J lost 3 bases, with 16 bases between them. The DNA for the CDR3 is TGTGCCAGCAGCCCTAGGCCGATAGGCGACACTGAAGCTTTCTTT. Its protein product is CASSPRPIGDTEAFF.

The chain is built from TRBV29-1 and TRBJ1-2; D is perhaps TRBD1 (6 bases). Germline values: CDR1 SQVTM, CDR2 ANQGSEA. V dropped 7 bases and J dropped 7 bases, with 13 bases sitting between them. This CDR3 region has 11 residues. The CDR3 region is CSAEGGGGYTF. The CDR3 DNA follows: TGCAGCGCCGAGGGGGGAGGTGGCTACACCTTC.

This clone was seen once. The chain has TRBV9 and TRBJ2-1, with D unresolved. V gave up 0 bases and J gave up 2 bases, with 9 bases separating them. The CDR3 totals 15 residues. Germline loops: CDR1 SGDLS, CDR2 YYNGEE. The chain's CDR3 is CASSVAGGTYNEQFF. The CDR3 DNA reads TGTGCCAGCAGCGTAGCTGGCGGCACCTACAATGAGCAGTTCTTC. Variable domain in full (rest from reference TRBV9 and TRBJ2-1): DSGVTQTPKHLITATGQRVTLRCSPRSGDLSVYWYQQSLDQGLQFLIQYYNGEERAKGNILERFSAQQFPDLHSELNLSSLELGDSALYFCASSVAGGTYNEQFFGPGTRLTVL.

This clone was seen just once. CDR3 loop: CASSQDLPRGAYGYTF. The CDR3 nucleotides read TGCGCCAGCAGCCAAGATCTACCCAGGGGGGCCTATGGCTACACCTTC. J is TRBJ1-2 and V is TRBV4-1; 7 nucleotides agree with TRBD1. Germline V gene data show CDR1 as MGHRA and CDR2 as YSYEKL. Unmatched junction bases numbered 8, after V lost 0 bases and J lost 4 bases. This CDR3 is built from 16 residues.

The chain combines TRBV9 with TRBJ2-7; D unclear. The V end was cut by 4 bases, the J end by 1 base, with 9 bases between. Germline V gives CDR1 SGDLS, CDR2 YYNGEE. CDR3 length: 13 residues. The CDR3 region has the DNA TGTGCCAGCAGCCCAGAGGCTTCCTACGAGCAGTACTTC. Protein sequence: CASSPEASYEQYF.

Written as DNA, the CDR3 is TGTGCCAGCAGCCGGACTAGACCATTTGCCAAAAACATTCAGTACTTC. It translates to CASSRTRPFAKNIQYF. The chain recombines TRBV7-8 with TRBJ2-4; 7 positions match TRBD2. Germline V gene lookup returns CDR1 SGHVS and CDR2 FQNEAQ. This CDR3 spans 16 amino acids. J was trimmed by 1 base and V by 5 bases; bases with no gene match: 8.

The chain uses TRBV12-3 or TRBV12-4 and TRBJ2-7; perhaps TRBD2 as D (7 bases). V was cut by 3 bases and J by 2 bases, with 8 bases left in between. This CDR3 has 13 amino acids. This CDR3 reads CASSLGGPYEQYF. For the CDR3, the DNA is TGTGCCAGCAGTTTGGGGGGGCCCTACGAGCAGTACTTC.

V usage is TRBV19 and J usage is TRBJ1-5; 7 bases are a match to TRBD1. Germline V lookup: CDR1 LNHDA, CDR2 SQIVND (reference sequence). Unmatched junction bases numbered 6, after V lost 3 bases and J lost 1 base. The CDR3 runs 16 residues. The CDR3 coding sequence is TGTGCCAGTAGTATTGAGGGAGGGGGCAGCAATCAGCCCCAGCATTTT. It encodes CASSIEGGGSNQPQHF.

The chain links TRBV4-3 to TRBJ2-3; the D is unclear. The germline CDR1 and CDR2 sequences are LGHNA and YSLEER. This CDR3 comprises 16 residues. V was trimmed by 1 base and J by 0 bases, leaving 11 bases between them. CDR3 DNA sequence: TGCGCCAGCAGCCAAGGGCCGCTCCCTAGCACAGATACGCAGTATTTT. Translating it yields CASSQGPLPSTDTQYF.

This clone showed up just once. The chain has TRBV5-5 and TRBJ2-3; D possibly corresponds to TRBD2 (5 bases). Germline CDR1 and CDR2: SGHKS and YYEKEE (reference sequence). Trimming pared 0 bases from V and 1 base from J, leaving 9 bases between. The CDR3 runs 15 residues. The CDR3 is CASSLGLMRTDTQYF. The CDR3 region has the DNA TGTGCCAGCAGCTTGGGACTAATGCGCACAGATACGCAGTATTTT. The variable domain in full, with the rest retrieved from reference TRBV5-5 and TRBJ2-3, is DAGVTQSPTHLIKTRGQQVTLRCSPISGHKSVSWYQQVLGQGPQFIFQYYEKEERGRGNFPDRFSARQFPNYSSELNVNALLLGDSALYLCASSLGLMRTDTQYFGPGTRLTVL.

The rearrangement links TRBV7-2 to TRBJ2-3, with 13 bases that match TRBD2. V lost 2 bases to trimming and J lost 1 base; unmatched junction nucleotides: 9. Per the germline V gene, CDR1 is SGHTA and CDR2 is FQGNSA. The CDR3 loop spans 19 amino acids. In DNA, the CDR3 is TGTGCCAGCAGCTTACACTTACTAGCGGGGGGGACTGGCACAGATACGCAGTATTTT. Its translation is CASSLHLLAGGTGTDTQYF.

V gene TRBV6-2 or TRBV6-3 combines with J gene TRBJ2-3; D unclear. The V gene's germline CDR1 is MNHEY and CDR2 SVGEGT. Trimming stripped 6 bases from V and 2 bases from J, with 15 bases between. This CDR3 has 15 residues. This CDR3 reads CASSRKMKATDTQYF. The CDR3, as DNA: TGTGCCAGCAGCCGAAAAATGAAGGCCACAGATACGCAGTATTTT.

Worth noting for this clone: The junction shows a germline mismatch at one end, possibly a read error. V and J are TRBV5-5 and TRBJ2-1, with TRBD1 matching over 10 bases. The CDR3 consists of 16 residues. Germline V gives CDR1 SGHKS, CDR2 YYEKEE (reference sequence). CDR3 region: CASSLGVTGGYYEQFF. The CDR3 DNA is TGTGCCAGCAGCTTGGGGGTGACAGGGGGCTACTATGAGCAGTTCTTC.

In this sample, this clone turned up a few times. The chain employs TRBV6-6 and TRBJ2-2; D ambiguous. V was cut by 5 bases and J by 6 bases, with 10 bases left in between. Per the germline V gene, CDR1 is MNHNY and CDR2 is SVGAGI (reference sequence). The CDR3 is made up of 13 amino acids. In DNA, the CDR3 is TGTGCCAGCAGTCTGGACGACTCCGGGGAGCTGTTTTTT. Its translation: CASSLDDSGELFF.

V gene TRBV5-1 combines with J gene TRBJ2-7, with D perhaps TRBD2 (7 bases). This CDR3 spans 14 amino acids. V was pared by 2 bases and J by 5 bases, with 14 bases between. Germline V gives CDR1 SGHRS, CDR2 YFSETQ. For the CDR3, the DNA is TGCGCCAGCAGCTTTGAGGGGGGGCCGGACGAGCAGTACTTC. It is translated as CASSFEGGPDEQYF.

V gene TRBV7-2 combines with J gene TRBJ1-2; D unresolved. V lost 1 base and J 3 bases, leaving 6 bases between the germline ends. Germline CDR1 SGHTA, CDR2 FQGNSA. The CDR3 covers 13 residues. The CDR3 here is CASSLVRDYGYTF. The CDR3, as DNA: TGTGCCAGCAGCTTAGTGAGGGACTATGGCTACACCTTC. Based on the CDR3 plus reference TRBV7-2 and TRBJ1-2, the full variable domain is GAGVSQSPSNKVTEKGKDVELRCDPISGHTALYWYRQSLGQGLEFLIYFQGNSAPDKSGLPSDRFSAERTGGSVSTLTIQRTQQEDSAVYLCASSLVRDYGYTFGSGTRLTVV.

The V gene is TRBV7-9, the J gene TRBJ1-4; D gene uncertain. V was trimmed by 1 base and J by 5 bases, leaving 11 bases between them. The CDR3 contains 15 residues. Looked up from germline, CDR1 is SEHNR and CDR2 is FQNEAQ (reference sequence). CDR3 residues: CASSLVNSRNEKLFF. In nucleotides, the CDR3 is TGTGCCAGCAGCTTAGTAAACAGCCGAAATGAAAAACTGTTTTTT.

The chain recombines TRBV3-1 (or the pseudogene TRBV3-2) with TRBJ2-7, with TRBD1 identical over 7 bases. The CDR3 runs 14 residues. CDR1 and CDR2 (germline): LGHDT, YNNKEL (reference sequence). With 4 bases clipped from V and 1 base from J, the junction kept 4 bases outside the gene matches. The CDR3: CASSPTGFSYEQYF. The CDR3 region has the DNA TGTGCCAGCAGCCCGACAGGGTTTTCCTACGAGCAGTACTTC.

J is TRBJ1-3 and V is TRBV19, with D maybe TRBD1 (5 bases). Germline V lookup: CDR1 LNHDA, CDR2 SQIVND (reference sequence). Trimming took 6 bases from V and 10 from J, leaving 13 bases between them. This CDR3 is built from 12 residues. The CDR3 sequence: CASSHKGDTIYF. In DNA, the CDR3 is TGTGCCAGTAGCCATAAAGGGGATACCATATATTTT.

The table lists this clone with a count of one. J is TRBJ2-1 and V is TRBV4-3; D tentatively reads TRBD1 or TRBD2 (7 bases each). The ends were cut back, 4 bases at V and 8 bases at J, with 18 bases in the middle. Germline CDR1 LGHNA, CDR2 YSLEER. The CDR3 length is 15 residues. CDR3 sequence: CASSPGGGIRDEQFF. In DNA, the CDR3 is TGCGCCAGCAGCCCAGGGGGGGGGATTAGGGATGAGCAGTTCTTC.

The chain's CDR3 is CASSWRTGTYEQYF. CDR3 in DNA: TGTGCCAGCAGCTGGCGGACAGGGACCTACGAGCAGTACTTC. The gene calls are TRBV6-2 or TRBV6-3 and TRBJ2-7; 8 nucleotides agree with TRBD1. The CDR3 runs to 14 residues. V gave up 6 bases and J gave up 2 bases; unmatched junction bases: 6. Germline loops: CDR1 MNHEY, CDR2 SVGEGT.

The chain links TRBV6-5 to TRBJ1-2; possible D gene TRBD1, 5 bases. V lost 7 bases and J lost 8, with 14 bases in between. The germline gives CDR1 MNHEY, CDR2 SVGAGI. The length of the CDR3 is 12 residues. The DNA for the CDR3 is TGTGCCAGCAAAGACGCAGGGCAGGGCTACACCTTC. It translates to CASKDAGQGYTF.

This chain uses TRBV2 with TRBJ2-3; 11 bases align to TRBD2. The CDR3 length is 15 residues. V shed 8 bases and J 5 bases; nucleotides not matched to a gene: 9. The germline V gene encodes CDR1 SNHLY and CDR2 FYNNEI. The CDR3 is CASSIAGGGVDTQYF. The CDR3 DNA reads as TGTGCCAGCTCGATAGCGGGGGGGGGCGTAGATACGCAGTATTTT.

The chain combines TRBV9 with TRBJ2-1; 9 bases are shared with TRBD2. V shed 3 bases, J shed 5 bases, and the junction held 6 bases outside the gene matches. Germline V gives CDR1 SGDLS, CDR2 YYNGEE. CDR3 length equals 15 residues. Here the CDR3 reads CASSATGTSHNEQFF. As DNA, the CDR3 is TGTGCCAGCAGCGCGACCGGGACTAGCCACAATGAGCAGTTCTTC.